This entry lists 4 T cell receptor beta chains sequenced from one sample in a study of cytomegalovirus exposure and HLA in healthy donors. Primers: 60 Vbeta forward and 13 Jbeta reverse. The protocol was immunoSEQ multiplex PCR, while the TCRdb copy is restricted to in-frame clones and leaves out a portion. The sample lists roughly 86,000 clones, 50% to 75% occurring once. Sequencing used PBMCs. All receptors come from a man younger than 45 in good health and CMV-seronegative.

V usage is TRBV6-5 and J usage is TRBJ1-2; unclear D gene. The germline gives CDR1 MNHEY, CDR2 SVGAGI. V lost 0 bases and J 7 bases, leaving 12 bases between the germline ends. The CDR3 runs 14 residues. For the CDR3, the DNA is TGTGCCAGCAGTTACTCTCGAGGGTTGGGTGGCTACACCTTC. Encoded protein: CASSYSRGLGGYTF.

As to this clone: One end of the junction fails to match germline, which may point to a read error. The CDR3 here is CASSYSISSGSTNF. CDR3 coding DNA: TGTGCCAGCAGTTACTCGATTTCTAGCGGGAGTACGAACTTC. The V and J genes are TRBV6-5 and TRBJ2-5, with 10 positions matching TRBD2. The CDR3 extends over 14 amino acids. Per the germline V gene, CDR1 is MNHEY and CDR2 is SVGAGI.

A few counts support this clone. V usage is TRBV15 and J usage is TRBJ1-5, with a weak D call TRBD1 (6 bases). The CDR3 sequence is 16 residues long. Germline CDR1 is LNHNV and CDR2 is YYDKDF (reference sequence). V gave up 3 bases and J gave up 0 bases, with 12 bases separating them. Here the CDR3 reads CATSRHGQYSNQPQHF. The CDR3 region has the DNA TGTGCCACCAGCAGGCACGGACAGTATAGCAATCAGCCCCAGCATTTT.

This clone was observed once. The V gene is TRBV5-1, the J gene TRBJ1-1; D gene ambiguous. Germline lookup yields CDR1 SGHRS and CDR2 YFSETQ. This CDR3 is built from 14 residues. V lost 6 bases, J lost 0 bases, and 12 bases lay in between. The CDR3 reads CASTLGFVNTEAFF. Here the CDR3 DNA reads TGCGCCAGCACCCTCGGGTTCGTGAACACTGAAGCTTTCTTT.